This T cell receptor (beta chain) originates from a study of blood T cell repertoires in COVID-19. Seattle patients were enrolled during active infection and followed longitudinally. Clones were read by immunoSEQ multiplex PCR, and TCRdb kept only the in-frame ones, dropping some. The sample has 200,000 to 250,000 clones, 75% to 85% seen once; the top ten hold around 1.3%. The germline CDR1 and CDR2 sequences are GTSNPN and SVGIG (reference sequence). Trimming removed 0 bases at V and 2 bases at J, with 8 bases between. The CDR3 sequence is 13 residues long. This clone was counted a single time. The TCR sequence derives from a woman in her twenties or thirties with COVID-19, enrolled during active disease. The chain recombines TRBV30 with TRBJ2-7; no reliable D call. Sequenced sample: peripheral blood. The DNA of the CDR3 is TGTGCCTGGAGTGTAAGTCAGGCCTACGAGCAGTACTTC. Residues: CAWSVSQAYEQYF.